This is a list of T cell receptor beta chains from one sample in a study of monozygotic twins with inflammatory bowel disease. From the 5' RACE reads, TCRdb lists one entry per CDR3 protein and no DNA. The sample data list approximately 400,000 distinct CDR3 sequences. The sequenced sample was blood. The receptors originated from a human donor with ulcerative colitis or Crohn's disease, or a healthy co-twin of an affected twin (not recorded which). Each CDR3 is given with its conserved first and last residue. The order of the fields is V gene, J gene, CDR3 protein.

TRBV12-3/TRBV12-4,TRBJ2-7,CASSLGAGVAGVGYEQYF
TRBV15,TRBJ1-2,CATSGGQGPYGYTF
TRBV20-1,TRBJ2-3,CSARDAEGAADTQYF
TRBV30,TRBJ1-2,CAWSVHELSNYGYTF
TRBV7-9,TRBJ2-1,CASSGEEARLNEQFF
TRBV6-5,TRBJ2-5,CASSYSMSGTQETQYF
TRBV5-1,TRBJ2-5,CASSPAGGETQYF
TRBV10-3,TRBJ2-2,CAISGGGGKATGELFF
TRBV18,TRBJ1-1,CASSFGEWAFF
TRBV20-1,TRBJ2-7,CSANPTGLVYEQYF
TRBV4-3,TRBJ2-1,CASSPSGAGVLNEQFF
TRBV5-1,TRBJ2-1,CASSPGLAGGLYNEQFF
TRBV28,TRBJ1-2,CASSLYGGLGYGYTF
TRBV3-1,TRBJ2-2,CASSQVMGQANTGELFF
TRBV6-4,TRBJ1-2,CASSSGTGRNGYTF
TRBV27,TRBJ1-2,CASILVVSVRGYGYTF
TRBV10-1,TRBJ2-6,CASSPAGSGANVLTF
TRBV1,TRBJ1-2,CTSSQDPGASNRYTF
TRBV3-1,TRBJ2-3,CASSQEIPQAGGRTDTQYF
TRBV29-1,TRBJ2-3,CSFDPTSGTADTQYF
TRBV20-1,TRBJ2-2,CSARDLGASNTGELFF
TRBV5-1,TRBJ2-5,CASSTGQETQYF
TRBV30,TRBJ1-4,CAWSSGREVEKLFF
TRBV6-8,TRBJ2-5,CASRSPPRYYQETQYF
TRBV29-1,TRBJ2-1,CSVVYGESSYNEQFF
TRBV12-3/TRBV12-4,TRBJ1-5,CASSLVGGGSQPQHF
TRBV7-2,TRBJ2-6,CASSVDRLSANVLTF
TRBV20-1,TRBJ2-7,CSARDPSGAYEQYF
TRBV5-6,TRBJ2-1,CASSFPGSYNEQFF
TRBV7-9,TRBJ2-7,CASSRADSPGSYEQYF
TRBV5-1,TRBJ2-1,CASSLGGTGSNEQFF
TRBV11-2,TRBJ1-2,CASSLAPVLSGYTF
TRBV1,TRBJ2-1,CTSSQECLAGIYNEQFF
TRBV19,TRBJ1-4,CASRHAGTGRGPGEKLFF
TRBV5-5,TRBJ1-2,CASSLRIALGYGYTF
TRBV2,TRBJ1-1,CASSVEWGNTEAFF
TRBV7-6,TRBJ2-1,CASSQKSVNYNEQFF